Each of the 14 T cell receptor beta chains below was sequenced from the same sample in a study of blood T cells in healthy people across ages. It was with a sample-barcoded 5' primer and a J-beta primer mix that a second PCR of about 6 to 12 cycles was run. TCRdb redid the calling of the 5' RACE reads with MiXCR, one entry per CDR3 protein. The data show a few hundred thousand distinct CDR3 sequences, with roughly 28% seen just once and around 20% held by the top ten. Sequenced: blood. The source of these receptors is a woman aged 65 to 85 in good health.

V and J are TRBV7-9 and TRBJ2-1; 9 nucleotides agree with TRBD1. The CDR3 totals 14 residues. Germline loops: CDR1 SEHNR, CDR2 FQNEAQ (reference sequence). V lost 6 bases, J lost 3 bases, and 3 bases stayed unmatched. This CDR3 reads CASSRTGDYNEQFF. CDR3 DNA sequence: TGTGCCAGCAGTAGGACAGGGGACTACAATGAGCAGTTCTTC.

This clonotype was detected only a few times. The J gene is TRBJ2-7, the V gene TRBV7-2, with 10 bases lining up with TRBD2. The CDR3 has 14 amino acids. CDR1 is SGHTA, CDR2 FQGNSA, per germline. V lost 3 bases, J lost 4 bases, and 3 bases stayed unmatched. CDR3 loop: CASSLQRGGYEQYF. The CDR3 DNA follows: TGTGCCAGCAGCTTGCAGCGGGGGGGGTACGAGCAGTACTTC.

This rearrangement joins TRBV20-1 to TRBJ1-2, with D unresolved. The CDR3 has 13 amino acids. Trimming cost V 3 bases and J 8 bases, with 16 bases left between them. Germline V CDR1 and CDR2: DFQATT, SNEGSKA (reference sequence). The CDR3 bases are TGCAGTGCTAGTCCCCCGACTCGGGCAGGCTACACCTTC. It encodes CSASPPTRAGYTF.

This clonotype was picked up many times. The gene calls are TRBV20-1 and TRBJ1-4, with D unresolved. The CDR3 has 12 amino acids. The V gene lost 4 bases and the J gene lost 3 bases, with 6 bases spanning the gap. Germline CDR1 is DFQATT and CDR2 is SNEGSKA (reference sequence). CDR3: CSATQSNEKLFF. CDR3 DNA sequence: TGCAGTGCTACACAGTCTAATGAAAAACTGTTTTTT.

The chain is built from TRBV7-8 and TRBJ2-6, with D perhaps matching TRBD1 or TRBD2 (5 bases each). V lost 1 base, J lost 5 bases, and 9 bases lay in between. Germline values: CDR1 SGHVS, CDR2 FQNEAQ. The CDR3 contains 15 residues. The CDR3 loop is CASSLVGDRANVLTF. CDR3 nucleotides: TGTGCCAGCAGCTTAGTGGGGGATAGGGCCAACGTCCTGACTTTC.

Notes on this clonotype: Germline is not matched at one junction end, which may reflect a read error. V and J are TRBV20-1 and TRBJ1-1, with TRBD1 identical over 12 bases. The CDR3 sequence is 14 residues long. Germline-derived CDR1 and CDR2 are DFQATT and SNEGSKA (reference sequence). CDR3 sequence: CSTRDRGRGTEAFF. CDR3 in DNA: TGCAGTACTAGGGACAGGGGGCGAGGCACTGAAGCTTTCTTT.

Regarding this clonotype: One junction end does not reproduce the germline sequence, and a read error may be involved. The chain has TRBV7-4 and TRBJ1-3; D possibly corresponds to TRBD1 (6 bases). Germline-derived CDR1 and CDR2 are SGHVT and SQSDAQ. This CDR3 is built from 16 residues. The DNA for the CDR3 is TGTGCCAGCAGCCGAAACACAGGGATTACTGGAAACACTATATATTTT. Translated: CASSRNTGITGNTIYF.

This chain uses TRBV7-2 with TRBJ2-5, with D tentatively TRBD2 (6 bases). The CDR3 runs to 14 residues. The germline CDR1 and CDR2 sequences are SGHTA and FQGNSA. The V gene lost 5 bases and the J gene lost 1 base, with 11 bases spanning the gap. The CDR3 loop reads CASSRGVLQETQYF. The CDR3 DNA is TGTGCCAGCAGCCGCGGGGTACTCCAAGAGACCCAGTACTTC.

The sample holds one count of this clonotype. This chain uses TRBV28 with TRBJ1-4, with D unclear. Germline V gene lookup returns CDR1 MDHEN and CDR2 SYDVKM. The CDR3 covers 18 residues. V was trimmed by 2 bases and J by 7 bases, leaving 23 bases between them. For the CDR3, the DNA is TGTGCCAGCAGTTTACTCCGGGCCTCGGGCAGTGAGGGTGAAAAACTGTTTTTT. It encodes CASSLLRASGSEGEKLFF.

This clonotype turned up a few times. The rearrangement joins TRBV12-3 or TRBV12-4 to TRBJ2-5; D possibly matches TRBD1 or TRBD2 (5 bases each). Gene TRBJ2-7 matches the end of the DNA better, so the J call may be wrong. The CDR3 length is 13 residues. CDR3: CASSTGTTYEQYF. CDR3 DNA sequence: TGTGCCAGCAGTACCGGGACCACCTACGAGCAGTACTTC.

There are many counts of this clonotype. The V gene is TRBV29-1, the J gene TRBJ2-5; tentatively, D is TRBD1 (5 bases). TRBJ2-7 matches the DNA end more closely, so the J call is doubtful. The CDR3 extends over 12 amino acids. The germline gives CDR1 SQVTM, CDR2 ANQGSEA. CDR3 coding DNA: TGCAGCGTTGGTCCAAGGGGCTACGAGCAGTACTTC. It is translated as CSVGPRGYEQYF.

This clonotype has just a few counts. In DNA, the CDR3 is TGCGCCAGCAGCTTCGGACTAGCGGCGGACCAAGAGACCCAGTACTTC. Protein product: CASSFGLAADQETQYF. The gene calls are TRBV5-1 and TRBJ2-5; 10 nucleotides align to TRBD2. The CDR3 totals 16 residues. The J segment lost 0 bases and the V segment lost 2 bases, leaving 4 bases of the junction unmatched. CDR1 SGHRS and CDR2 YFSETQ come from the germline V gene.

This clonotype was seen a handful of times. The rearrangement joins TRBV20-1 to TRBJ2-1; TRBD2 aligns across 13 bases. In germline, CDR1 is DFQATT, CDR2 SNEGSKA (reference sequence). The CDR3 spans 13 residues. CDR3 in amino acids: CSFTSGGAGEQFF. The CDR3 DNA is TGCAGCTTCACTAGCGGGGGGGCGGGTGAGCAGTTCTTC.

This clonotype has only a few counts. The rearrangement links TRBV5-1 to TRBJ1-1; D remains unclear. CDR1 is SGHRS, CDR2 YFSETQ, per germline. Trimming pared 0 bases from V and 2 bases from J, leaving 8 bases between. This CDR3 region has 14 residues. This chain's CDR3 is CASSLAVFNTEAFF. In DNA form, the CDR3 reads TGCGCCAGCAGCTTGGCGGTCTTCAACACTGAAGCTTTCTTT.